This TCR beta chain was sequenced for a study of technical replicates of blood from a few donors. Assay: immunoSEQ multiplex PCR; the TCRdb copy retains only in-frame clones and omits some. The sample comprises tens of thousands of clones, 75% to 95% of which are singletons, and roughly 0.3% rests with the top ten. CDR1 is MGHDK, CDR2 SYGVNS, per germline. CDR3 length equals 11 residues. V lost 4 bases and J lost 6, with 7 bases in between. This chain connects TRBV25-1 to TRBJ2-7; D not resolved. This sequence was found in a human donor in good health. Specimen: T cells isolated from PBMCs. Here the CDR3 reads CASSVGREQYF. As DNA, the CDR3 is TGTGCCAGCAGTGTCGGTCGCGAGCAGTACTTC.